The 14 T cell receptor beta chains in this list originate from one sample, sequenced in a study of blood T cell repertoires in COVID-19 (dated by TCRdb to 2018 to 2021). Library generation was performed with the immunoSEQ multiplex PCR assay. In its TCRdb copy, this immuneACCESS table keeps in-frame sequences only and misses some clones. Where compared with another copy, unresolved V genes explain less than half of these, and the others have no known cause. Within this sample are over 200,000 clones, with roughly 80% of them counted one time only. Approximately 1.8% of the sample goes to the ten largest clones. Source material: PBMCs or T cells enriched from blood (not recorded which). The origin of the receptors is a man aged 55 to 70 who had recovered from COVID-19.

The V and J genes are TRBV11-3 and TRBJ2-7; 9 nucleotides line up with TRBD1. V gave up 2 bases and J gave up 1 base; unmatched junction bases: 6. Germline CDR1 SGHNT, CDR2 YENEEA. The CDR3 has 16 amino acids. Written as DNA, the CDR3 is TGTGCCAGCAGCTTATTGTCCGGGACAGGGTCCTACGAGCAGTACTTC. The encoded protein is CASSLLSGTGSYEQYF.

V usage is TRBV12-3 or TRBV12-4 and J usage is TRBJ2-7; 10 nucleotides agree with TRBD2. This CDR3 spans 13 amino acids. V shed 7 bases, J shed 3 bases, and the junction held 3 bases outside the gene matches. CDR3 protein: CASTIAGGYEQYF. CDR3 in DNA: TGTGCCAGCACGATAGCGGGGGGCTACGAGCAGTACTTC.

The DNA of the CDR3 is TGTGCCAGCAGCGAGGCAGGGAGGTTCTCTGGAAACACCATATATTTT. Translated: CASSEAGRFSGNTIYF. The J gene is TRBJ1-3, the V gene TRBV9; maybe TRBD1 (5 bases). Germline V gene data show CDR1 as SGDLS and CDR2 as YYNGEE. The CDR3 has 16 amino acids. V shed 3 bases and J shed 0 bases, with 13 bases lying between them.

J is TRBJ2-3 and V is TRBV3-1 (or the pseudogene TRBV3-2); TRBD1 is a possible D gene (5 bases). From germline, CDR1 is LGHDT and CDR2 YNNKEL (reference sequence). Trimming removed 4 bases from V and 3 bases from J, with 17 bases in between. This CDR3 comprises 16 residues. The CDR3 region is CASSPSQGSRTDTQYF. In DNA form, the CDR3 reads TGTGCCAGCAGCCCTTCGCAGGGAAGTAGAACAGATACGCAGTATTTT.

This clone has more than one count but fewer than ten. V is TRBV30 and J is TRBJ2-5, with 10 bases lining up with TRBD2. There are 16 residues in the CDR3. V lost 0 bases, J lost 1 base, and 5 bases stayed unmatched. CDR1 is GTSNPN and CDR2 is SVGIG in the germline V gene (reference sequence). In nucleotides, the CDR3 is TGTGCCTGGAGTGTACGAACTAGCGGGGTCCAAGAGACCCAGTACTTC. Translating gives CAWSVRTSGVQETQYF.

The gene calls are TRBV25-1 and TRBJ1-2; a possible D gene is TRBD1 (5 bases). V was cut by 2 bases and J by 4 bases, with 17 bases left in between. Per the germline V gene, CDR1 is MGHDK and CDR2 is SYGVNS. CDR3 length: 16 amino acids. The CDR3: CASSENQQAASYGYTF. The CDR3 DNA reads TGTGCCAGCAGTGAAAATCAACAGGCGGCTTCCTATGGCTACACCTTC.

V gene TRBV7-2 combines with J gene TRBJ2-7, with 7 positions matching TRBD1. The trim removed 0 bases at V and 3 bases at J, leaving 5 bases unmatched. CDR3 length equals 15 residues. Germline V gene data show CDR1 as SGHTA and CDR2 as FQGNSA. The CDR3 coding sequence is TGTGCCAGCAGCTTAGCGCCGGACAGGTTCTACGAGCAGTACTTC. This sequence encodes CASSLAPDRFYEQYF. The full variable domain, its missing parts supplied by reference TRBV7-2 and TRBJ2-7, is GAGVSQSPSNKVTEKGKDVELRCDPISGHTALYWYRQSLGQGLEFLIYFQGNSAPDKSGLPSDRFSAERTGGSVSTLTIQRTQQEDSAVYLCASSLAPDRFYEQYFGPGTRLTVT.

The chain uses TRBV7-2 and TRBJ2-1; 7 positions agree with TRBD1. This CDR3 is 14 amino acids long. Losses at the gene ends were 1 base for V and 9 bases for J; bases not matched to a gene: 6. Germline V gene sequence: CDR1 SGHTA, CDR2 FQGNSA. The CDR3 protein is CASSLDRGPGEQFF. DNA for the CDR3: TGTGCCAGCAGCTTAGATAGGGGGCCGGGTGAGCAGTTCTTC. The whole variable domain, filled in from reference TRBV7-2 and TRBJ2-1, reads GAGVSQSPSNKVTEKGKDVELRCDPISGHTALYWYRQSLGQGLEFLIYFQGNSAPDKSGLPSDRFSAERTGGSVSTLTIQRTQQEDSAVYLCASSLDRGPGEQFFGPGTRLTVL.

The DNA for the CDR3 is TGTGCCAGCAGCTTGGCAGGTACCTACGAGCAGTACTTC. As protein: CASSLAGTYEQYF. V is TRBV11-2 and J is TRBJ2-7; no clear D gene. Between the trimmed V and J ends, which lost 3 bases and 2 bases, there was a span of 8 bases. Germline lookup yields CDR1 SGHAT and CDR2 FQNNGV. This CDR3 has 13 residues.

In this sample, this clone is medium-sized. The gene calls are TRBV9 and TRBJ2-1, with D tentatively TRBD1 (5 bases). Germline lookup yields CDR1 SGDLS and CDR2 YYNGEE. This CDR3 comprises 12 residues. The ends were cut back, 4 bases at V and 8 bases at J, with 10 bases in the middle. The CDR3, as DNA: TGTGCCAGCAGCTTCAGGGTCGATGAGCAGTTCTTC. Amino acids: CASSFRVDEQFF.

J is TRBJ1-4 and V is TRBV19; 9 bases are shared with TRBD1. The CDR3 covers 15 residues. The V gene end was trimmed by 5 bases and the J gene end by 5 bases; junction bases not matched to a gene: 6. Per germline, CDR1 LNHDA and CDR2 SQIVND (reference sequence). In nucleotides, the CDR3 is TGTGCCAGTAGTCTCTCTGGACAGGGGAATGAAAAACTGTTTTTT. Amino acid sequence: CASSLSGQGNEKLFF. Full variable domain (missing parts from reference TRBV19 and TRBJ1-4): DGGITQSPKYLFRKEGQNVTLSCEQNLNHDAMYWYRQDPGQGLRLIYYSQIVNDFQKGDIAEGYSVSREKKESFPLTVTSAQKNPTAFYLCASSLSGQGNEKLFFGSGTQLSVL.

The chain links TRBV19 to TRBJ2-1; D is perhaps TRBD2 (5 bases). The CDR3 length is 14 residues. Germline lookup yields CDR1 LNHDA and CDR2 SQIVND (reference sequence). Trimming took 6 bases from V and 3 from J, leaving 12 bases between them. The CDR3 protein is CASRDFPLYNEQFF. The CDR3 coding sequence is TGTGCCAGTAGGGACTTTCCCCTCTACAATGAGCAGTTCTTC.

The chain recombines TRBV11-3 with TRBJ2-3, with 9 bases lining up with TRBD1. Germline V gives CDR1 SGHNT, CDR2 YENEEA. Germline trimming cut 8 bases from V and 5 bases from J; bases unmatched to any gene: 8. CDR3 length equals 14 residues. This CDR3 is CASGTGGEVDTQYF. Here the CDR3 DNA reads TGTGCCAGCGGAACAGGGGGCGAAGTAGATACGCAGTATTTT.

The rearrangement links TRBV4-3 to TRBJ1-6; D unclear. This CDR3 has 14 amino acids. V lost 3 bases and J lost 3, with 6 bases in between. Germline CDR1 is LGHNA and CDR2 is YSLEER. Written as DNA, the CDR3 is TGCGCCAGCAGCCAGAACAGCTATAATTCACCCCTCCACTTT. Protein: CASSQNSYNSPLHF.